This T cell receptor (beta chain) appears in the sequencing data of a study of T cell repertoires in cytomegalovirus infection. Study information: CMV epitopes that were recently identified and HLA-C-restricted were used alongside well-studied HLA-B-restricted ones. Public TCR beta signatures indicated both CMV infection and matching HLA type. Study results and caveats: Of the TCR beta families, the public ones yielded a cumulative frequency that identified carriers of CMV plus the relevant HLA.

Comments on this clonotype: The antigen remains undetermined.

TCRdb redid the calling of the reads with MiXCR, one entry per CDR3 protein. The table has 70,000 or so distinct CDR3 sequences, roughly 28% seen once. The sequence derives from a human donor in good health (CMV status not recorded). Some clones in this sample may be carry-over from other donors' samples. The sequenced sample was CD8+ T cells from cultured PBMCs, obtained from culture after CMV antigen stimulation.

This CDR3 is CASSEDDRATYYEQYF. The CDR3 coding sequence is TGTGCCAGCAGTGAGGATGACAGGGCCACCTACTACGAGCAGTACTTC. This sequence joins TRBV6-1 and TRBJ2-7, with 7 bases lining up with TRBD1. CDR1 and CDR2 (germline): MNHNS, SASEGT. V trimming: 3 bases; J trimming: 3 bases; junction bases outside the gene matches: 11. The CDR3 totals 16 residues.